These T cell receptor beta chains were read from a single sample in a study of T cell responses to AZD1222 COVID-19 vaccine. The table came from immunoSEQ multiplex PCR; TCRdb's copy has only in-frame clones and leaves some out. Counted here are some 97,000 clones, more than 70% occurring once; the ten biggest clones make up 4.2%. This specimen was peripheral blood, taken on day 0 of MenACWY control vaccination. All receptors derive from an adult in good health. The CDR3 runs from the conserved cysteine through the conserved F or W. Fields, in order: V gene, D gene, clone size, J gene, CDR3 protein, CDR3 DNA. D genes are given only for firm matches. Expanded clones get a size class; other rows say once, few or many, or leave the size out.

v_call: TRBV5-1
d_call: TRBD1
clone_size: .
j_call: TRBJ1-3
cdr3_aa: CASSFQGESTIYF
cdr3_nt: TGCGCCAGCAGCTTTCAGGGGGAGAGTACCATATATTTT

v_call: TRBV7-2
d_call: TRBD2
clone_size: .
j_call: TRBJ2-2
cdr3_aa: CASSSRTSENTGELFF
cdr3_nt: TGTGCCAGCAGCTCACGGACTAGCGAGAACACCGGGGAGCTGTTTTTT

v_call: TRBV9
d_call: TRBD1
clone_size: .
j_call: TRBJ2-1
cdr3_aa: CASSVGDRNNEQFF
cdr3_nt: TGTGCCAGCAGCGTAGGGGACAGAAACAATGAGCAGTTCTTC

v_call: TRBV14
d_call: .
clone_size: .
j_call: TRBJ1-1
cdr3_aa: CASSQQGGRTEAFF
cdr3_nt: TGTGCCAGCAGCCAACAGGGAGGTCGCACTGAAGCTTTCTTT

v_call: TRBV7-2
d_call: TRBD1
clone_size: .
j_call: TRBJ2-7
cdr3_aa: CASSSGQGAQYF
cdr3_nt: TGTGCCAGCAGCTCGGGACAGGGGGCACAGTACTTC

v_call: TRBV5-5
d_call: .
clone_size: .
j_call: TRBJ2-1
cdr3_aa: CASSFSLAHNEQFF
cdr3_nt: TGTGCCAGCAGCTTTTCCCTAGCGCACAATGAGCAGTTCTTC

v_call: TRBV27
d_call: .
clone_size: .
j_call: TRBJ1-5
cdr3_aa: CASSWQGTQPQHF
cdr3_nt: TGTGCCAGCAGTTGGCAGGGGACTCAGCCCCAGCATTTT

v_call: TRBV6-2/TRBV6-3
d_call: TRBD2
clone_size: .
j_call: TRBJ2-1
cdr3_aa: CASSYRDYLGNEQFF
cdr3_nt: TGTGCCAGCAGTTACCGGGACTACCTAGGGAATGAGCAGTTCTTC

v_call: TRBV6-5
d_call: TRBD1
clone_size: .
j_call: TRBJ2-5
cdr3_aa: CASSPTGPDKTQYF
cdr3_nt: TGTGCCAGCAGCCCGACAGGGCCGGACAAGACCCAGTACTTC

v_call: TRBV11-2
d_call: TRBD1
clone_size: .
j_call: TRBJ2-5
cdr3_aa: CASSQRQGAKTQYF
cdr3_nt: TGTGCCAGCAGCCAACGACAGGGGGCTAAGACCCAGTACTTC

v_call: TRBV7-2
d_call: .
clone_size: once
j_call: TRBJ1-2
cdr3_aa: CASSLVGQGMHGYTF
cdr3_nt: TGTGCCAGCAGCTTAGTAGGGCAGGGGATGCATGGCTACACCTTC

v_call: TRBV5-1
d_call: .
clone_size: .
j_call: TRBJ2-7
cdr3_aa: CASSLERPSEQYF
cdr3_nt: TGCGCCAGCAGCTTGGAGCGGCCTTCCGAGCAGTACTTC

v_call: TRBV28
d_call: .
clone_size: .
j_call: TRBJ1-2
cdr3_aa: CASWETGGYTF
cdr3_nt: TGTGCCAGCTGGGAAACTGGGGGCTACACCTTC

v_call: TRBV7-9
d_call: .
clone_size: .
j_call: TRBJ1-3
cdr3_aa: CASSSFISGNTIYF
cdr3_nt: TGTGCCAGCAGCAGTTTCATCTCTGGAAACACCATATATTTT

v_call: TRBV30
d_call: .
clone_size: .
j_call: TRBJ1-4
cdr3_aa: CAWSGRGAGEKLFF
cdr3_nt: TGTGCCTGGAGCGGCCGGGGGGCTGGGGAAAAACTGTTTTTT

v_call: TRBV2
d_call: TRBD2
clone_size: .
j_call: TRBJ2-2
cdr3_aa: CASSRTSGGNTGELFF
cdr3_nt: TGTGCCAGCAGTCGCACTAGCGGGGGGAACACCGGGGAGCTGTTTTTT

v_call: TRBV14
d_call: .
clone_size: .
j_call: TRBJ2-1
cdr3_aa: CASSQDHTFRSQFF
cdr3_nt: TGTGCCAGCAGCCAAGATCACACCTTCCGCTCGCAGTTCTTC

v_call: TRBV28
d_call: .
clone_size: .
j_call: TRBJ1-2
cdr3_aa: CASSDTGRYGYTF
cdr3_nt: TGTGCCAGCAGTGATACGGGGAGGTATGGCTACACCTTC

v_call: TRBV10-3
d_call: .
clone_size: .
j_call: TRBJ2-7
cdr3_aa: CAIRGPVVGQEAYEQYF
cdr3_nt: TGTGCCATCAGGGGGCCAGTTGTAGGGCAGGAGGCCTACGAGCAGTACTTC

v_call: TRBV9
d_call: .
clone_size: once
j_call: TRBJ2-1
cdr3_aa: CASSVDPNSRTNEQFF
cdr3_nt: TGTGCCAGCAGCGTAGATCCGAACAGCCGGACCAATGAGCAGTTCTTC

v_call: TRBV6-5
d_call: .
clone_size: once
j_call: TRBJ1-1
cdr3_aa: CASSYSTELYTEAFF
cdr3_nt: TGTGCCAGCAGTTACTCGACGGAGCTTTACACTGAAGCTTTCTTT

v_call: TRBV5-1
d_call: TRBD2
clone_size: .
j_call: TRBJ2-2
cdr3_aa: CASTPRTSGNTGELFF
cdr3_nt: TGCGCCAGCACCCCAAGGACTAGCGGCAACACCGGGGAGCTGTTTTTT

v_call: TRBV6-5
d_call: TRBD2
clone_size: .
j_call: TRBJ2-5
cdr3_aa: CATKAGEETQYF
cdr3_nt: TGTGCTACGAAAGCGGGAGAAGAGACCCAGTACTTC

v_call: TRBV27
d_call: .
clone_size: .
j_call: TRBJ1-6
cdr3_aa: CASSLESVAPYNSPLHF
cdr3_nt: TGTGCCAGCAGTTTAGAGTCCGTAGCGCCCTATAATTCACCCCTCCACTTT

v_call: TRBV3-1/TRBV3-2
d_call: .
clone_size: .
j_call: TRBJ2-3
cdr3_aa: CASSQAPPLNTDTQYF
cdr3_nt: TGTGCCAGCAGCCAAGCGCCTCCTCTAAACACAGATACGCAGTATTTT

v_call: TRBV4-1
d_call: TRBD2
clone_size: .
j_call: TRBJ2-1
cdr3_aa: CASSLPGTSGPEQFF
cdr3_nt: TGCGCCAGCAGCCTTCCCGGGACTAGCGGGCCTGAGCAGTTCTTC

v_call: TRBV7-9
d_call: TRBD1
clone_size: .
j_call: TRBJ2-7
cdr3_aa: CASSLFKRQGEWSSYEQYF
cdr3_nt: TGTGCCAGCAGCTTATTTAAGAGACAGGGCGAATGGTCCTCCTACGAGCAGTACTTC

v_call: TRBV7-2
d_call: TRBD1
clone_size: .
j_call: TRBJ1-6
cdr3_aa: CASSGEDRDSYNSPLHF
cdr3_nt: TGTGCCAGCAGCGGGGAGGACAGGGATTCCTATAATTCACCCCTCCACTTT

v_call: TRBV9
d_call: TRBD1
clone_size: .
j_call: TRBJ1-2
cdr3_aa: CASSVAPGRQGADYGYTF
cdr3_nt: TGTGCCAGCAGCGTAGCCCCGGGGCGACAGGGGGCGGACTATGGCTACACCTTC

v_call: TRBV7-2
d_call: .
clone_size: .
j_call: TRBJ2-7
cdr3_aa: CASSLGAHYEQYF
cdr3_nt: TGTGCCAGCAGCTTAGGAGCCCACTACGAGCAGTACTTC

v_call: TRBV6-2/TRBV6-3
d_call: .
clone_size: .
j_call: TRBJ2-1
cdr3_aa: CASSRGLQQFF
cdr3_nt: TGTGCCAGCAGTAGAGGGCTCCAGCAGTTCTTC

v_call: TRBV6-5
d_call: TRBD2
clone_size: .
j_call: TRBJ2-7
cdr3_aa: CASSPGLARGEQYF
cdr3_nt: TGTGCCAGCAGCCCGGGACTAGCTAGGGGCGAGCAGTACTTC

v_call: TRBV25-1
d_call: .
clone_size: once
j_call: TRBJ2-7
cdr3_aa: CASSEAPGTGREQYF
cdr3_nt: TGTGCCAGCAGTGAAGCCCCCGGGACTGGGCGCGAGCAGTACTTC

v_call: TRBV5-1
d_call: .
clone_size: .
j_call: TRBJ2-2
cdr3_aa: CASSLGGWTGELFF
cdr3_nt: TGCGCCAGCAGCTTGGGAGGGTGGACCGGGGAGCTGTTTTTT

v_call: TRBV19
d_call: TRBD2
clone_size: .
j_call: TRBJ2-7
cdr3_aa: CASSTGLAVYEQYF
cdr3_nt: TGTGCCAGTAGTACAGGACTAGCGGTATACGAGCAGTACTTC

v_call: TRBV29-1
d_call: TRBD2
clone_size: .
j_call: TRBJ2-1
cdr3_aa: CSGGTSGVYEQFF
cdr3_nt: TGCAGCGGGGGGACTAGCGGGGTTTATGAGCAGTTCTTC

v_call: TRBV18
d_call: .
clone_size: .
j_call: TRBJ1-1
cdr3_aa: CASSPQEGPNTEAFF
cdr3_nt: TGTGCCAGCTCACCACAGGAGGGCCCGAACACTGAAGCTTTCTTT

v_call: TRBV9
d_call: .
clone_size: .
j_call: TRBJ1-2
cdr3_aa: CASSYSIEAGVYTF
cdr3_nt: TGTGCCAGCAGCTACTCCATTGAGGCTGGGGTCTACACCTTC

v_call: TRBV19
d_call: .
clone_size: .
j_call: TRBJ2-7
cdr3_aa: CASSIDHGVVGSYEQYF
cdr3_nt: TGTGCCAGTAGTATAGATCACGGCGTGGTGGGCTCCTACGAGCAGTACTTC

v_call: TRBV20-1
d_call: .
clone_size: .
j_call: TRBJ1-2
cdr3_aa: CSGQTGYGYTF
cdr3_nt: TGCAGTGGACAGACGGGCTATGGCTACACCTTC

v_call: TRBV4-3
d_call: .
clone_size: .
j_call: TRBJ2-3
cdr3_aa: CASSQDPRTDTQYF
cdr3_nt: TGCGCCAGCAGCCAAGATCCCCGGACAGATACGCAGTATTTT

v_call: TRBV10-2
d_call: TRBD2
clone_size: .
j_call: TRBJ2-5
cdr3_aa: CASSELAGGVGGGETQYF
cdr3_nt: TGCGCCAGCAGTGAACTAGCGGGGGGCGTTGGAGGTGGAGAGACCCAGTACTTC

v_call: TRBV6-4
d_call: .
clone_size: .
j_call: TRBJ1-5
cdr3_aa: CASSDSSHSFLGQPQHF
cdr3_nt: TGTGCCAGCAGTGACTCGAGTCACAGCTTTCTTGGGCAGCCCCAGCATTTT

v_call: TRBV4-2
d_call: .
clone_size: .
j_call: TRBJ2-5
cdr3_aa: CASSQEGSPQETQYF
cdr3_nt: TGTGCCAGCAGCCAAGAGGGCTCCCCCCAAGAGACCCAGTACTTC

v_call: TRBV6-2/TRBV6-3
d_call: .
clone_size: .
j_call: TRBJ2-3
cdr3_aa: CASSLGLAGGQTDTQYF
cdr3_nt: TGTGCCAGCAGTCTTGGACTTGCGGGCGGTCAGACAGATACGCAGTATTTT

v_call: TRBV18
d_call: .
clone_size: .
j_call: TRBJ1-5
cdr3_aa: CASSPLTGDQPQHF
cdr3_nt: TGTGCCAGCTCACCACTTACGGGGGATCAGCCCCAGCATTTT

v_call: TRBV6-5
d_call: .
clone_size: .
j_call: TRBJ1-2
cdr3_aa: CASRGSAANYGYTF
cdr3_nt: TGTGCCAGCAGGGGTTCCGCTGCTAACTATGGCTACACCTTC

v_call: TRBV30
d_call: TRBD1
clone_size: .
j_call: TRBJ2-3
cdr3_aa: CACKDRGSPNTQYF
cdr3_nt: TGTGCCTGCAAGGACAGGGGGAGCCCGAATACGCAGTATTTT

v_call: TRBV9
d_call: .
clone_size: .
j_call: TRBJ1-1
cdr3_aa: CASSPTANTEAFF
cdr3_nt: TGTGCCAGCAGCCCGACAGCGAACACTGAAGCTTTCTTT

v_call: TRBV19
d_call: .
clone_size: .
j_call: TRBJ2-7
cdr3_aa: CASSIDLATSSYEQYF
cdr3_nt: TGTGCCAGTAGTATAGACCTAGCGACCAGCTCCTACGAGCAGTACTTC

v_call: TRBV14
d_call: .
clone_size: .
j_call: TRBJ1-1
cdr3_aa: CASSQDGNTEAFF
cdr3_nt: TGTGCCAGCAGCCAGGACGGGAACACTGAAGCTTTCTTT

v_call: TRBV3-1/TRBV3-2
d_call: .
clone_size: .
j_call: TRBJ2-5
cdr3_aa: CASSQDPLAQETQYF
cdr3_nt: TGTGCCAGCAGCCAAGACCCTCTAGCCCAAGAGACCCAGTACTTC

v_call: TRBV4-1
d_call: .
clone_size: .
j_call: TRBJ2-1
cdr3_aa: CASSRPTGPYNEQFF
cdr3_nt: TGCGCCAGCAGCCGCCCCACAGGGCCCTACAATGAGCAGTTCTTC